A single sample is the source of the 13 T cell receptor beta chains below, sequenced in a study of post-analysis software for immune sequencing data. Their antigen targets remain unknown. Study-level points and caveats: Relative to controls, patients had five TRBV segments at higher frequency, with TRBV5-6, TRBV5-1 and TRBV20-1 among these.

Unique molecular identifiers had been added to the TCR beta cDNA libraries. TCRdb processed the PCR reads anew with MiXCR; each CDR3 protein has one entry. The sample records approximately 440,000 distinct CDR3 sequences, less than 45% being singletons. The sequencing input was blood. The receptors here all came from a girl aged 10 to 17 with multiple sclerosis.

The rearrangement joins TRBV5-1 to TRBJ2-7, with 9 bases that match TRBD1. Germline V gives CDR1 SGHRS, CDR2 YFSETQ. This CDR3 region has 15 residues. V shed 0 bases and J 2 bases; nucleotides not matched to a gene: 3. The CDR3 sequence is CASSLGTGETYEQYF. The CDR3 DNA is TGCGCCAGCAGCTTGGGGACAGGGGAAACCTACGAGCAGTACTTC.

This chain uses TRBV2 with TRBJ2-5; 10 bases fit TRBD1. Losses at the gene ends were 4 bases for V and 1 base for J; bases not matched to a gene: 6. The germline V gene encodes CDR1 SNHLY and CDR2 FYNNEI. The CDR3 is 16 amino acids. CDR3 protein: CASSGQGAKTQETQYF. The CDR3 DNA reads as TGTGCCAGCAGTGGACAGGGGGCCAAAACCCAAGAGACCCAGTACTTC.

CDR3 sequence (DNA): TGCAGTGCTAGAGATCGTTCCGGTATCGAAGCTTTCTTT. Translation gives CSARDRSGIEAFF. J is TRBJ1-1 and V is TRBV20-1; D is ambiguous. Germline CDR1 DFQATT, CDR2 SNEGSKA (reference sequence). V was shortened by 0 bases and J by 8 bases, with 13 bases between the two germline ends. The CDR3 totals 13 residues.

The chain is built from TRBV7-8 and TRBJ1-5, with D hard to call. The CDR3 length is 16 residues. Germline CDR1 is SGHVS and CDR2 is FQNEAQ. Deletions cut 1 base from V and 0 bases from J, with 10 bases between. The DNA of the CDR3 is TGTGCCAGCAGCTTAGGGGAAACCTATAGCAATCAGCCCCAGCATTTT. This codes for CASSLGETYSNQPQHF.

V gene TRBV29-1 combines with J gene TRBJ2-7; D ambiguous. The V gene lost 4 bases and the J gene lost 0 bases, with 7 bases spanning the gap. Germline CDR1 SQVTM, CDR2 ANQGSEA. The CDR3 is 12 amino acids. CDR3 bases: TGCAGCGTTGTCTCCACCTCCTACGAGCAGTACTTC. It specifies CSVVSTSYEQYF.

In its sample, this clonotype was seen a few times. For the CDR3, the DNA is TGTGCCATCAGGCCTAGCGGGGGACCTCAAGAGACCCAGTACTTC. Protein: CAIRPSGGPQETQYF. This sequence joins TRBV10-3 and TRBJ2-5; 10 nucleotides match TRBD2. The CDR3 length is 15 residues. Germline V gene sequence: CDR1 ENHRY, CDR2 SYGVKD. Unmatched junction bases numbered 6, after V lost 6 bases and J lost 2 bases.

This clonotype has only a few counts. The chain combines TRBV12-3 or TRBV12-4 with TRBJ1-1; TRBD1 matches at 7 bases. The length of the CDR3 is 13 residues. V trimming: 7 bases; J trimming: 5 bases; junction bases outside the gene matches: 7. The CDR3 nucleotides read TGTGCCAGCACAGAGGGGGCCCGGACTGAAGCTTTCTTT. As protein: CASTEGARTEAFF.

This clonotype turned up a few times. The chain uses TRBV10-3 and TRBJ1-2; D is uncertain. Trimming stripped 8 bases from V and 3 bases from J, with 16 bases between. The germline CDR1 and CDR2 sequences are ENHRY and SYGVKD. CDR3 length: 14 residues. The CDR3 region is CAISRAGDYYGYTF. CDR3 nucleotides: TGTGCCATCTCGCGGGCAGGAGACTACTATGGCTACACCTTC.

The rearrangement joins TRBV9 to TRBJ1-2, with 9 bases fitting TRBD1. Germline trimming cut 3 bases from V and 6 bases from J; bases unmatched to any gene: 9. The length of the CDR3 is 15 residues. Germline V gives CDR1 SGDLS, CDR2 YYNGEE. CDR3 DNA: TGTGCCAGCAGCGCTACCGGGACAGGGCTCCATGGCTACACCTTC. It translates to CASSATGTGLHGYTF.

The CDR3: CASSPGQTNYGYTF. The CDR3 DNA follows: TGTGCCAGCAGCCCGGGACAGACTAACTATGGCTACACCTTC. This chain uses TRBV7-2 with TRBJ1-2, with TRBD1 identical over 7 bases. V was clipped by 5 bases and J by 0 bases; unmatched bases: 3. This CDR3 contains 14 residues. Germline CDR1 reads SGHTA; CDR2 reads FQGNSA.

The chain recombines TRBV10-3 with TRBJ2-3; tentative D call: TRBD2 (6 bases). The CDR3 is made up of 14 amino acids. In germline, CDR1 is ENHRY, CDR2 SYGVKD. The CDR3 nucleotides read TGTGCTACCGCACGGGGGAGGCGGACGGATACGCAGTATTTT. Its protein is CATARGRRTDTQYF.

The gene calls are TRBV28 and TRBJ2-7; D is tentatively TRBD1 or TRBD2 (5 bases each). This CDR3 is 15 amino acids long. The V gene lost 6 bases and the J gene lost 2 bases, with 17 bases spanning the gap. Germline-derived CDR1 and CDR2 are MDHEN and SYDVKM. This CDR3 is CASSLLGTVPYEQYF. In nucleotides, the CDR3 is TGTGCCAGCAGCCTCTTGGGGACGGTCCCCTACGAGCAGTACTTC.

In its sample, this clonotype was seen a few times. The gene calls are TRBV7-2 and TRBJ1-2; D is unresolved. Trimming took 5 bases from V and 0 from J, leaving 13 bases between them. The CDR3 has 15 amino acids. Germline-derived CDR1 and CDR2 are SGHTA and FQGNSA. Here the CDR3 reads CASSTSRGTNYGYTF. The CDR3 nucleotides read TGTGCCAGCAGCACTAGCCGCGGGACTAACTATGGCTACACCTTC.